This T cell receptor (beta chain) was recorded in a study of Graves' ophthalmopathy and Graves' hyperthyroidism. Study findings and constraints: Using a 13-signature model, the authors split ophthalmopathy from stable hyperthyroidism, with under 90% sensitivity and roughly 83% specificity. Among thyroid clonotypes expanded above 0.001 frequency, most also appeared in blood.

Germline assignment: CDR1 SGHTA and CDR2 FQGNSA. The V segment lost 1 base and the J segment 6 bases; nucleotides outside the gene matches: 1. The CDR3 sequence is 15 residues long. Among the exclusions were patients with other autoimmune diseases, uncontrolled infections, pregnancy or lactation. At least ten counts were recorded for this clonotype. Antigen specificity is unknown. The authors amplified TCR beta CDR3 regions from RNA transcripts. In the first round, RT-PCR was carried out with HTBI primers, and a multiplex PCR formed the second round. TCRdb processed the multiplex PCR reads anew with MiXCR; each CDR3 protein has one entry. The table records 500,000 to 700,000 distinct CDR3 sequences, roughly 39% of them present only once.

Sample: peripheral blood or thyroid tissue (not recorded which). V is TRBV7-2 and J is TRBJ2-2, with 11 bases identical to TRBD2. The sequence was obtained from an adult man with Graves' hyperthyroidism. The CDR3 coding sequence is TGTGCCAGCAGCTTAGTACTAGCGGGAGCCGGGGAGCTGTTTTTT. Translating gives CASSLVLAGAGELFF.